This TCR beta chain was found in a study of cytomegalovirus exposure and HLA in healthy donors. Germline V gene sequence: CDR1 MNHNS, CDR2 SASEGT. V dropped 6 bases and J dropped 3; count of bases not matched to a gene: 6. There are 15 residues in the CDR3. It was with 60 Vbeta and 13 Jbeta primers that the PCR ran. Generated by immunoSEQ multiplex PCR, the TCRdb table keeps only in-frame clones and is missing some. The sample carries under 200,000 clones, 65% to 85% recorded once. The sequenced sample was PBMCs. The chain recombines TRBV6-1 with TRBJ1-3; 9 bases are a match to TRBD1. The sequence was collected from a male donor in good health and CMV-seropositive. In DNA, the CDR3 is TGTGCCAGCAGCCGGGGACAGGGAGGTGGAAACACCATATATTTT. Translation gives CASSRGQGGGNTIYF.